The rows below give T cell receptor beta chains drawn from one sample of a study of blood T cell repertoires in COVID-19. The repertoire was sequenced with immunoSEQ multiplex PCR; TCRdb's copy has only in-frame clones and lacks some. The table has tens of thousands of clones, roughly 80% seen once. The sample was peripheral blood. The receptors derive from a woman aged 80 or over with acute or convalescent COVID-19. CDR3s include the opening cysteine and the closing phenylalanine or tryptophan. Each record gives: V gene, J gene, D gene, clone size, CDR3 DNA, CDR3 protein. A D gene is named only where the DNA matches it firmly. Clone size is not always given. Where it is, it says once, few, many or a class for expanded clones.

V: TRBV7-2
J: TRBJ1-3
D: NA
size: NA
DNA: TGTGCCAGCAGCTTAGTTCCGGGGGTCTCTGGAAACACCATATATTTT
CDR3: CASSLVPGVSGNTIYF

V: TRBV6-2/TRBV6-3
J: TRBJ2-7
D: NA
size: NA
DNA: TGTGCCAGCAGTAAACAGGGCTACGAGCAGTACTTC
CDR3: CASSKQGYEQYF

V: TRBV5-1
J: TRBJ1-6
D: NA
size: NA
DNA: TGCGCCAGCAGCTTGGGCGAACAGAAATCACCCCTCCACTTT
CDR3: CASSLGEQKSPLHF

V: TRBV10-3
J: TRBJ2-3
D: TRBD2
size: NA
DNA: TGTGCCATCGGGGGCGGGGGGGCGACAGATACGCAGTATTTT
CDR3: CAIGGGGATDTQYF

V: TRBV29-1
J: TRBJ1-1
D: TRBD1
size: few
DNA: TGCAGGGGACAGGAGAACACTGAAGCTTTCTTT
CDR3: CRGQENTEAFF

V: TRBV11-2
J: TRBJ2-7
D: TRBD1
size: NA
DNA: TGTGCCAGCAGCTTGGGACAGGGGACCTACGAGCAGTACTTC
CDR3: CASSLGQGTYEQYF

V: TRBV7-8
J: TRBJ1-4
D: TRBD1
size: NA
DNA: TGTGCCAGCAGCACTGGACAGGCCAGGGGGGAGAAACTGTTTTTT
CDR3: CASSTGQARGEKLFF

V: TRBV12-3/TRBV12-4
J: TRBJ1-1
D: TRBD1
size: NA
DNA: TGTGCCAGCAGACCCCACGGACAGGTTGAAGCTTTCTTT
CDR3: CASRPHGQVEAFF

V: TRBV5-8
J: TRBJ2-3
D: TRBD2
size: NA
DNA: TGTGCCAGCAGCTTGCCGACTAGCGTACCCACAGATACGCAGTATTTT
CDR3: CASSLPTSVPTDTQYF

V: TRBV28
J: TRBJ1-3
D: NA
size: NA
DNA: TGTGCCAGCATACCAGGGCCCGGAAACACCATATATTTT
CDR3: CASIPGPGNTIYF

V: TRBV9
J: TRBJ2-2
D: TRBD1
size: NA
DNA: TGTGCCAGCCAAACAGGGGATTGGACCGGGGAGCTGTTTTTT
CDR3: CASQTGDWTGELFF

V: TRBV3-1/TRBV3-2
J: TRBJ1-4
D: NA
size: NA
DNA: TGTGCCAGCAGCCCGAGTTTAGCTAATGAAAAACTGTTTTTT
CDR3: CASSPSLANEKLFF

V: TRBV11-3
J: TRBJ2-1
D: TRBD2
size: few
DNA: TGTGCCAGCAGTTTAAGGACTAGCGGGGCGTTAAATGAGCAGTTCTTC
CDR3: CASSLRTSGALNEQFF

V: TRBV14
J: TRBJ1-6
D: TRBD1
size: NA
DNA: TGTGCCAGCAGCGCACAGGGGGGAAATTCACCCCTCCACTTT
CDR3: CASSAQGGNSPLHF

V: TRBV7-9
J: TRBJ1-3
D: NA
size: NA
DNA: TGTGCCAGCAGCCCAGAAGCGGGAGCGGCTGGAAACACCATATATTTT
CDR3: CASSPEAGAAGNTIYF

V: TRBV18
J: TRBJ2-1
D: TRBD1
size: NA
DNA: TGTGCCAGCTCACCCAGGGGACAGGGAGTCAATGAGCAGTTCTTC
CDR3: CASSPRGQGVNEQFF

V: TRBV10-3
J: TRBJ1-2
D: TRBD1
size: NA
DNA: TGTGCCATCAGTACAGGGGGCGATGGCTACACCTTC
CDR3: CAISTGGDGYTF

V: TRBV28
J: TRBJ1-3
D: NA
size: once
DNA: TGTGCCAGCACCCTGGCCACCCGGGCTGGAAACACCATATATTTT
CDR3: CASTLATRAGNTIYF

V: TRBV21-1
J: TRBJ2-1
D: NA
size: NA
DNA: TGTGCCAGCAGCAACATAAGGACTAGCGGGGGGGCCAGTGCTGGTGAGCAGTTCTTC
CDR3: CASSNIRTSGGASAGEQFF

V: TRBV11-3
J: TRBJ2-2
D: NA
size: NA
DNA: TGTGCCAGCAGCTTTTACAGGGCCGGGGAGCTGTTTTTT
CDR3: CASSFYRAGELFF

V: TRBV25-1
J: TRBJ2-2
D: TRBD1
size: NA
DNA: TGTGCCAGCAGTGTATTGGCGACAGGGCTGAGCGGGGAGCTGTTTTTT
CDR3: CASSVLATGLSGELFF

V: TRBV11-2
J: TRBJ1-2
D: TRBD1
size: NA
DNA: TGTGCCAGCAGCTCCAAGCGACAGGGTCGAGGGGGCTACACCTTC
CDR3: CASSSKRQGRGGYTF

V: TRBV6-2/TRBV6-3
J: TRBJ2-1
D: TRBD1
size: few
DNA: TGTGCCAGCAGTTCACGAGGGACAGGGAATTACAATGAGCAGTTCTTC
CDR3: CASSSRGTGNYNEQFF

V: TRBV1
J: TRBJ1-5
D: NA
size: NA
DNA: TGCACCAGCAGCCAAGAGGCGGGGGGCAGCAATCAGCCCCAGCATTTT
CDR3: CTSSQEAGGSNQPQHF

V: TRBV3-1/TRBV3-2
J: TRBJ1-5
D: NA
size: NA
DNA: TGTGCCAGCAGCCAAGATCGGCCCGGGGGGAACGTTCCCCAGCATTTT
CDR3: CASSQDRPGGNVPQHF

V: TRBV3-1/TRBV3-2
J: TRBJ1-1
D: TRBD1
size: NA
DNA: TGTGCCAGCAGCCAAGTTGGAGGGGGCGTTTTCTTT
CDR3: CASSQVGGGVFF

V: TRBV11-3
J: TRBJ2-1
D: TRBD2
size: few
DNA: TGTGCCAGCAGCTTGACTAGCGGGCACCATGAGCAGTTCTTC
CDR3: CASSLTSGHHEQFF

V: TRBV6-5
J: TRBJ2-7
D: NA
size: NA
DNA: TGTGCCAGCAGACGCGACAGGTCCACCTACGAGCAGTACTTC
CDR3: CASRRDRSTYEQYF

V: TRBV24-1
J: TRBJ2-2
D: TRBD1
size: NA
DNA: TGTGCCACCAGCCCGGACAGGTCCCCTAACACCGGGGAGCTGTTTTTT
CDR3: CATSPDRSPNTGELFF

V: TRBV5-6
J: TRBJ1-5
D: NA
size: NA
DNA: TGTGCCAGCAACCTGGGGGGGGGCAATCAGCCCCAGCATTTT
CDR3: CASNLGGGNQPQHF

V: TRBV5-6
J: TRBJ2-5
D: TRBD1
size: once
DNA: TGTGCCAGCAGCCCAAGGACAGGGGGCAGAGAGACCCAGTACTTC
CDR3: CASSPRTGGRETQYF

V: TRBV18
J: TRBJ1-1
D: NA
size: NA
DNA: TGTGCCAGCTCACCCCTCCCCGAAGGACACACGGACACTGAAGCTTTCTTT
CDR3: CASSPLPEGHTDTEAFF

V: TRBV11-2
J: TRBJ1-5
D: TRBD1
size: NA
DNA: TGTGCCAGCAGCTTAAACAGGGGCGGCAATCAGCCCCAGCATTTT
CDR3: CASSLNRGGNQPQHF

V: TRBV19
J: TRBJ2-5
D: TRBD2
size: NA
DNA: TGTGCCAGTAGTATGAATCCCGCGGGGGGGCACGAGACCCAGTACTTC
CDR3: CASSMNPAGGHETQYF

V: TRBV5-5
J: TRBJ2-1
D: TRBD2
size: NA
DNA: TGTGCCAGCAGCCCAGGCGTGACTAGCGCGGGCAATGAGCAGTTCTTC
CDR3: CASSPGVTSAGNEQFF

V: TRBV19
J: TRBJ2-1
D: NA
size: NA
DNA: TGTGCCAGTGGCCAGCAGGTAAATGAGCAGTTCTTC
CDR3: CASGQQVNEQFF

V: TRBV7-2
J: TRBJ1-4
D: NA
size: NA
DNA: TGTGCCAGCAGCTGGGATGGTGAAAGGGGGGAAAAACTGTTTTTT
CDR3: CASSWDGERGEKLFF

V: TRBV6-1
J: TRBJ1-2
D: NA
size: NA
DNA: TGTGCCAGCAGTGATGGACAAGGCTATGGCTACACCTTC
CDR3: CASSDGQGYGYTF

V: TRBV5-1
J: TRBJ2-5
D: TRBD2
size: NA
DNA: TGCGCCAGCAGCTTGGGGCCTAGCGGGGGTCAAGAGACCCAGTACTTC
CDR3: CASSLGPSGGQETQYF

V: TRBV7-9
J: TRBJ2-7
D: NA
size: NA
DNA: TGTGCCAGCAGCTTATCTCCCCTCGAGCAGTACTTC
CDR3: CASSLSPLEQYF

V: TRBV2
J: TRBJ1-5
D: NA
size: NA
DNA: TGTGCCAGCAGTACAGGGTCAGTGGGGCCCCAGCATTTT
CDR3: CASSTGSVGPQHF

V: TRBV28
J: TRBJ1-2
D: NA
size: once
DNA: TGTGCCAGCAGTCTCCTGGGGGCCGCGCTGTGGGACTATGGCTACACCTTC
CDR3: CASSLLGAALWDYGYTF

V: TRBV4-2
J: TRBJ2-3
D: TRBD1
size: NA
DNA: TGTGCCAGCAGCCCGACAGGGGGCACACTAGATACGCAGTATTTT
CDR3: CASSPTGGTLDTQYF

V: TRBV6-5
J: TRBJ1-4
D: NA
size: few
DNA: TGTGCCAGCAGTTATAGAACTAATGAAAAACTGTTTTTT
CDR3: CASSYRTNEKLFF

V: TRBV19
J: TRBJ2-1
D: NA
size: NA
DNA: TGTGCCAGTAGTCCCTACCGGGGATCCAATCAACTCTACAATGAGCAGTTCTTC
CDR3: CASSPYRGSNQLYNEQFF